Listed here is a single T cell receptor beta chain. In the original processing: Estimation of nucleated cell counts was performed using reference gene primer amplification. Generated by immunoSEQ multiplex PCR, the TCRdb table keeps only in-frame clones and is missing some. V, J and clone size reflect that table, while D and trimming were determined from the DNA. Of 260,000 or so clones listed, 70% to 90% are singletons. These data are taken from a study of blood T cell repertoires in COVID-19. Study-level background: COVID-19 samples, acute and convalescent, were from the United States, Italy and Spain.

CDR3 length: 15 amino acids. Germline loops: CDR1 SGHVS, CDR2 FNYEAQ. Trimming removed 1 base from V and 10 bases from J, with 14 bases in between. The chain joins TRBV7-6 to TRBJ1-6, with D unclear. The sequencing sample was made of peripheral blood. This receptor was taken from a human donor in a cohort sampled during active COVID-19. The CDR3 spells CASSLVVGSGSPLHF. CDR3 bases: TGTGCCAGCAGCTTAGTGGTAGGGAGCGGCTCACCCCTCCACTTT.